The 5 T cell receptor beta chains below all came from one sample that was sequenced in a study of shared clonotypes between healthy human individuals. Produced via immunoSEQ multiplex PCR; TCRdb's table is partial and in-frame only. Among about 960,000 clones listed, less than 85% were seen once. Sequenced: memory CD4+ T cells sorted from blood. Subset indicated: CD45RA-negative fraction. The receptor set was obtained from a man between 18 and 29 years old in good health.

V is TRBV4-3 and J is TRBJ2-4, with 8 bases that match TRBD2. The V and J ends lost 0 bases and 0 bases, in that order; junction bases with no gene match: 4. This CDR3 is built from 17 residues. CDR1 LGHNA and CDR2 YSLEER come from the germline V gene. The chain's CDR3 is CASSQDRLAGAKNIQYF. For the CDR3, the DNA is TGCGCCAGCAGCCAAGATCGCCTAGCGGGAGCCAAAAACATTCAGTACTTC.

The chain couples TRBV2 to TRBJ2-3; D assignment may be TRBD1 or TRBD2 (5 bases each). Trimming removed 8 bases from V and 7 bases from J, with 16 bases in between. Germline V CDR1 and CDR2: SNHLY, FYNNEI. The CDR3 is made up of 13 amino acids. CDR3 sequence: CASLEERGNTQYF. The CDR3 region has the DNA TGTGCCAGCTTAGAGGAGAGGGGTAATACGCAGTATTTT. Together with reference TRBV2 and TRBJ2-3, the CDR3 gives the full variable domain: EPEVTQTPSHQVTQMGQEVILRCVPISNHLYFYWYRQILGQKVEFLVSFYNNEISEKSEIFDDQFSVERPDGSNFTLKIRSTKLEDSAMYFCASLEERGNTQYFGPGTRLTVL.

The chain links TRBV6-5 to TRBJ1-5, with D possibly matching TRBD1 (5 bases). The CDR3 loop spans 12 amino acids. V lost 7 bases to trimming and J lost 4 bases, with 8 bases between them. Germline lookup yields CDR1 MNHEY and CDR2 SVGAGI. DNA for the CDR3: TGTGCCAGCAAGGAGGGGAATCAGCCCCAGCATTTT. It codes for CASKEGNQPQHF.

Here the CDR3 DNA reads TGTGCCAGCAGCCGCGGTACGTGGACTAGCGGGATGAACGAGCAGTACTTC. Translating gives CASSRGTWTSGMNEQYF. This sequence joins TRBV11-2 and TRBJ2-7; 12 bases are a match to TRBD2. Trimming at V came to 5 bases and at J to 5 bases, leaving 13 bases not matched to a gene. Germline V gives CDR1 SGHAT, CDR2 FQNNGV. CDR3 size: 17 residues.

The chain combines TRBV30 with TRBJ1-1; unclear D gene. Germline CDR1 and CDR2: GTSNPN and SVGIG (reference sequence). The V and J ends lost 2 bases and 4 bases respectively, with 11 bases between them. The CDR3 totals 13 residues. Here the CDR3 reads CAWSQRGSTEAFF. The CDR3 coding sequence is TGTGCCTGGAGTCAGAGAGGGAGCACTGAAGCTTTCTTT.